This T cell receptor (beta chain) comes out of a study of cytomegalovirus exposure and HLA in healthy donors. General study findings and limits: Later analysis identified a missense DCLRE1C variant that was linked to TCR beta V- and J-gene trimming.

In germline, CDR1 is SQVTM, CDR2 ANQGSEA. V was clipped by 5 bases and J by 4 bases; unmatched bases: 8. This CDR3 comprises 14 residues. Both 60 Vbeta primers and 13 Jbeta primers went into the PCR. This table comes from immunoSEQ multiplex PCR, and its TCRdb copy is limited to in-frame clones, with some not included. The data contain fewer than 120,000 clones, around 87% of them singletons. Worth noting for this clone: Its target is not known.

The source is a man aged 35 to 55 in good health and CMV-seronegative. Sequencing was carried out using PBMCs. The chain uses TRBV29-1 and TRBJ2-1, with TRBD2 identical over 7 bases. The DNA for the CDR3 is TGCAGCGTTTGTCCCAGCGGGGCATACAATGAGCAGTTCTTC. Translation: CSVCPSGAYNEQFF.